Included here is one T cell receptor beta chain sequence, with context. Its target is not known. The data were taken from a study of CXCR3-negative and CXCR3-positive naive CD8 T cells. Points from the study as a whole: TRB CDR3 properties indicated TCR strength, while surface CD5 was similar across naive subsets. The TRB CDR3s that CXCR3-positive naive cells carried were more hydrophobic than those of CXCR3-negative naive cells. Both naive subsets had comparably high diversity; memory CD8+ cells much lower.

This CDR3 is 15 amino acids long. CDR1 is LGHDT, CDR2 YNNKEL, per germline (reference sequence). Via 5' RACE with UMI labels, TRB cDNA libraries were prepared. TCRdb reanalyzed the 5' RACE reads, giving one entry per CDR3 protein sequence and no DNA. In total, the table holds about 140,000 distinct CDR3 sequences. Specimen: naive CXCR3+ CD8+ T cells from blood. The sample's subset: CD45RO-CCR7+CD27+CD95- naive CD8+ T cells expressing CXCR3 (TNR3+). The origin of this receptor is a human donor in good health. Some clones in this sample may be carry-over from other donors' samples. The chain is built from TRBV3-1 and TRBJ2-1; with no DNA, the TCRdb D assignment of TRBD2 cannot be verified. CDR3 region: CASSQTGTSENEQFF.